At least ten counts were recorded for the clone carrying this TCR beta chain. Its antigen is undetermined. This specimen belongs to a study of T-cell reconstitution after alpha-beta-depleted transplantation in children. Regarding the study as a whole: A year post-transplant, T-cell counts and diversity derived mostly from newly produced T cells. Surviving thymic progenitors and recipient T cells were the source of high TCRbeta diversity at day 60 in some patients. As was reported, about two months after transplant, alpha-beta T cells came from several hundred expanded graft clones.

TCRbeta library construction was performed incorporating unique molecular identifiers. Using its own MiXCR run on the PCR reads, TCRdb lists one record per CDR3 protein. Of more than 400,000 distinct CDR3 sequences listed, about an eighth are singletons. Between the trimmed V and J ends, which lost 1 base and 2 bases, there was a span of 10 bases. Germline V gene sequence: CDR1 SGHVS, CDR2 FQNEAQ. The CDR3 is 15 amino acids. The V call is TRBV7-8, the J call TRBJ2-3, with D maybe TRBD2 (5 bases). This specimen was PBMCs, mostly from graft donor cells, taken 180 days after TCRalphabeta/CD19-depleted stem cell transplant. The sequence derives from a female patient aged 2-15 years who had a stem cell transplant for aplastic anemia, so the T cells may come from the graft donor. The CDR3: CASSLVRRITDTQYF. The CDR3 DNA sequence: TGTGCCAGCAGCTTAGTGCGGAGGATCACAGATACGCAGTATTTT.